Shown below are 20 T cell receptor beta chains from a single sample sequenced in a study of blood T cell repertoires in COVID-19. Method: immunoSEQ multiplex PCR; TCRdb's copy keeps in-frame clones and lacks some. The table lists around 200,000 clones, roughly 90% of them singletons, with roughly 2% in the top ten. Sequences were obtained from peripheral blood. Receptor source: a woman between 50 and 59 years old with acute or convalescent COVID-19.

This chain connects TRBV19 to TRBJ2-7; 9 bases are a match to TRBD1. V trimming: 4 bases; J trimming: 3 bases; junction bases outside the gene matches: 1. This CDR3 is built from 13 residues. In germline, CDR1 is LNHDA, CDR2 SQIVND (reference sequence). This CDR3 reads CASSTGQGYEQYF. The CDR3 DNA reads TGTGCCAGTAGTACGGGACAGGGCTACGAGCAGTACTTC.

The rearrangement links TRBV6-5 to TRBJ2-7; perhaps TRBD1 as D (6 bases). Germline V gene lookup returns CDR1 MNHEY and CDR2 SVGAGI. The germline V and J ends were trimmed by 8 bases and 2 bases, with 10 bases remaining between them. The CDR3 is made up of 12 amino acids. The CDR3 DNA sequence: TGTGCCAGCGGATGGACAGCCTACGAGCAGTACTTC. Its translation: CASGWTAYEQYF.

The chain carries TRBV24-1 and TRBJ2-3, with TRBD1 matching 12 bases. Germline V gene sequence: CDR1 KGHDR, CDR2 SFDVKD. CDR3 length: 19 amino acids. V lost 4 bases and J lost 0; bases outside the gene matches: 10. The CDR3 reads CATSDPTRDRGRSTDTQYF. The CDR3 DNA follows: TGTGCCACCAGTGACCCCACCCGGGACAGGGGGCGTAGCACAGATACGCAGTATTTT.

V gene TRBV4-2 combines with J gene TRBJ2-3, with 11 bases matching TRBD1. The CDR3 loop spans 17 amino acids. V shed 0 bases and J 5 bases; nucleotides not matched to a gene: 7. Germline V gives CDR1 LGHNA, CDR2 YNFKEQ. DNA for the CDR3: TGTGCCAGCAGCCAAGATCGACGGACAGGGGGCAGAGATACGCAGTATTTT. Translation gives CASSQDRRTGGRDTQYF.

The rearrangement joins TRBV14 to TRBJ2-3, with D tentatively TRBD2 (6 bases). Germline V CDR1 and CDR2: SGHDN, FVKESK. CDR3 length: 15 amino acids. V was clipped by 4 bases and J by 3 bases, with 14 bases between them. CDR3 loop: CASSLQPGETDTQYF. The CDR3 coding sequence is TGTGCCAGCAGCCTTCAGCCGGGGGAAACAGATACGCAGTATTTT.

The chain uses TRBV10-2 and TRBJ2-1; 10 bases agree with TRBD2. Trimming at V came to 6 bases and at J to 7 bases, leaving 18 bases not matched to a gene. This CDR3 region has 18 residues. Germline values: CDR1 WSHSY, CDR2 SAAADI. In DNA form, the CDR3 reads TGCGCCAGCAGCGTACTAGCGGGATACCTCCAAGCGATGAATGAGCAGTTCTTC. This gives the protein CASSVLAGYLQAMNEQFF.

A note on this clone: Its ends do not fully match the called genes, so a read error is possible. The chain recombines TRBV2 with TRBJ2-4, with D possibly TRBD2 on 6 matching bases. The CDR3 contains 10 residues. Germline CDR1 reads SNHLY; CDR2 reads FYNNEI. The DNA for the CDR3 is TGTGCCAGCAGTGGGGACTTCACCGGCTTC. This translates into CASSGDFTGF.

This chain joins TRBV29-1 and TRBJ1-2, with TRBD1 as a possible D gene (5 bases). The ends were cut back, 3 bases at V and 3 bases at J, with 11 bases in the middle. The CDR3 is made up of 13 amino acids. The germline V gene encodes CDR1 SQVTM and CDR2 ANQGSEA. Written as DNA, the CDR3 is TGCAGCGTTGAGGAAGACAGCTACTATGGCTACACCTTC. Translated: CSVEEDSYYGYTF. Using reference TRBV29-1 and TRBJ1-2 for the parts outside the CDR3, the full variable domain is SAVISQKPSRDICQRGTSLTIQCQVDSQVTMMFWYRQQPGQSLTLIATANQGSEATYESGFVIDKFPISRPNLTFSTLTVSNMSPEDSSIYLCSVEEDSYYGYTFGSGTRLTVV.

This clone was found once. V is TRBV12-3 or TRBV12-4 and J is TRBJ1-2, with D perhaps matching TRBD1 (5 bases). CDR3 length: 12 residues. Trimming took 7 bases from V and 7 from J, leaving 13 bases between them. The CDR3 reads CASTYGGTGYTF. The CDR3, as DNA: TGTGCCAGCACCTACGGGGGAACTGGCTACACCTTC.

The chain uses TRBV3-1 (or the pseudogene TRBV3-2) and TRBJ1-2; 9 bases are a match to TRBD1. After removal of 0 bases from V and 4 bases from J, the junction contained 3 bases not matched to a gene. The CDR3 runs 15 residues. Germline V lookup: CDR1 LGHDT, CDR2 YNNKEL (reference sequence). The CDR3 coding sequence is TGTGCCAGCAGCCAAGAACAGGGGGCGGGCTATGGCTACACCTTC. Translation gives CASSQEQGAGYGYTF.

V is TRBV7-6 and J is TRBJ1-3, with D perhaps TRBD1 (5 bases). The V gene's germline CDR1 is SGHVS and CDR2 FNYEAQ. This CDR3 is 16 amino acids long. V gave up 4 bases and J gave up 0 bases, with 13 bases separating them. As DNA, the CDR3 is TGTGCCAGCAGCTCCCCGGGGCGGGACTCTGGAAACACCATATATTTT. Its protein product is CASSSPGRDSGNTIYF.

CDR3 protein: CSASTGTLALHF. The CDR3 nucleotides read TGCAGTGCTAGTACCGGGACTCTGGCCCTCCACTTT. The chain carries TRBV20-1 and TRBJ1-6; possible D gene TRBD1, 5 bases. The CDR3 runs to 12 residues. V gave up 3 bases and J gave up 14 bases, with 14 bases separating them. Germline assignment: CDR1 DFQATT and CDR2 SNEGSKA (reference sequence).

This chain uses TRBV4-3 with TRBJ2-3; no definite D call. The germline V gene has CDR1 LGHNA and CDR2 YSLEER. Trimming shortened V by 1 base and J by 0 bases, and 11 bases separated the two germline ends. The CDR3 length is 16 residues. The CDR3: CASSQAPSRSTDTQYF. The CDR3 coding sequence is TGCGCCAGCAGCCAAGCCCCCTCTAGGAGCACAGATACGCAGTATTTT.

The V and J genes are TRBV14 and TRBJ1-4; 8 nucleotides align to TRBD1. The CDR3 has 18 amino acids. V lost 2 bases and J lost 6; bases outside the gene matches: 14. Germline values: CDR1 SGHDN, CDR2 FVKESK. CDR3 nucleotides: TGTGCCAGCAGCCAACTGCAAGGACAGGGACCTTCGGATGAAAAACTGTTTTTT. Its protein product is CASSQLQGQGPSDEKLFF.

The rearrangement links TRBV2 to TRBJ2-7; 14 nucleotides agree with TRBD2. V trimming: 3 bases; J trimming: 6 bases; junction bases outside the gene matches: 4. CDR3 size: 15 residues. The germline V gene encodes CDR1 SNHLY and CDR2 FYNNEI. DNA of the CDR3: TGTGCCAGCAGTGAGACTAGCGGGGGGGCCAGCGAGCAGTACTTC. It translates to CASSETSGGASEQYF.

The rearrangement links TRBV21-1 to TRBJ2-3; TRBD2 is the table's D call, not checked against the DNA. TRBV21-1 is a listed pseudogene. This CDR3 is built from 16 residues. CDR3 region: CASSKQRLVETDTQYF. The CDR3 nucleotides read TGTGCCAGCAGCAAACAGCGACTAGTAGAGACAGATACGCAGTATTTT.

This clone was detected a few times. The V call is TRBV7-9, the J call TRBJ1-4; no reliable D call. CDR3 size: 14 residues. The germline CDR1 and CDR2 sequences are SEHNR and FQNEAQ (reference sequence). The ends were cut back, 1 base at V and 7 bases at J, with 10 bases in the middle. The CDR3 nucleotides are TGTGCCAGCAGCTTAGTCGGGAGTCGTGAAAAACTGTTTTTT. Protein sequence: CASSLVGSREKLFF.

The chain uses TRBV12-5 and TRBJ1-1; 7 bases line up with TRBD1. V shed 5 bases and J 1 base; nucleotides not matched to a gene: 10. The germline V gene has CDR1 LGHNT and CDR2 FRNRAP. This CDR3 spans 16 amino acids. The CDR3 bases are TGTGCTAGTGGTGGGACAGAACTAGGACGGAACACTGAAGCTTTCTTT. This translates into CASGGTELGRNTEAFF. The full variable domain, completed using reference TRBV12-5 and TRBJ1-1, is DARVTQTPRHKVTEMGQEVTMRCQPILGHNTVFWYRQTMMQGLELLAYFRNRAPLDDSGMPKDRFSAEMPDATLATLKIQPSEPRDSAVYFCASGGTELGRNTEAFFGQGTRLTVV.

The rearrangement links TRBV11-3 to TRBJ2-1; 9 bases are a match to TRBD1. Trimming cost V 5 bases and J 12 bases; bases outside gene matches: 8. There are 13 residues in the CDR3. Germline V gene data show CDR1 as SGHNT and CDR2 as YENEEA. CDR3 DNA sequence: TGTGCCAGCAGCCAAGGACCGGACAGGGGGCAGTTCTTC. It encodes CASSQGPDRGQFF. Using reference TRBV11-3 and TRBJ2-1 for the parts outside the CDR3, the full variable domain is EAGVVQSPRYKIIEKKQPVAFWCNPISGHNTLYWYLQNLGQGPELLIRYENEEAVDDSQLPKDRFSAERLKGVDSTLKIQPAELGDSAVYLCASSQGPDRGQFFGPGTRLTVL.

Only a few counts were recorded for this clone. Other DNA sequences in this specimen translate into the identical CDR3. V and J are TRBV9 and TRBJ2-7; 11 bases line up with TRBD1. The CDR3 is 15 amino acids. Germline-derived CDR1 and CDR2 are SGDLS and YYNGEE. Losses at the gene ends were 0 bases for V and 2 bases for J; bases not matched to a gene: 1. CDR3 nucleotides: TGTGCCAGCAGCGTAGCGGGACAGGGGGCCTACGAGCAGTACTTC. This encodes CASSVAGQGAYEQYF.